These 13 T cell receptor beta chains came from one sample sequenced in a study of blood T cell repertoires in COVID-19. Using immunoSEQ multiplex PCR, the repertoire was profiled, and TCRdb retains in-frame clones only, with some absent. The table lists tens of thousands of clones, 88% of them singletons. Sequenced sample: peripheral blood. All receptors derive from a human donor in a cohort sampled during active COVID-19.

This sequence joins TRBV5-1 and TRBJ2-7; 8 nucleotides line up with TRBD1. The germline gives CDR1 SGHRS, CDR2 YFSETQ. The CDR3 sequence is 15 residues long. Unmatched junction bases numbered 10, after V lost 5 bases and J lost 3 bases. CDR3 in amino acids: CASRSGTGAIYEQYF. The DNA of the CDR3 is TGCGCCAGCAGGTCAGGGACAGGCGCGATCTACGAGCAGTACTTC.

The gene calls are TRBV5-8 and TRBJ2-7; 8 bases match TRBD1. The J segment lost 3 bases and the V segment lost 4 bases, leaving 6 bases of the junction unmatched. This CDR3 region has 14 residues. Germline CDR1 is SGHTS and CDR2 is YDEGEE. The CDR3 DNA is TGTGCCAGCAGCCCACGACAGGGGAACTACGAGCAGTACTTC. Translation gives CASSPRQGNYEQYF.

Concerning this clone: The sample has other DNA sequences that encode this CDR3 too. The V and J genes are TRBV7-2 and TRBJ2-5; 10 bases agree with TRBD1. The CDR3 covers 14 residues. With V trimmed by 0 bases and J by 5 bases, 0 bases remained unmatched. In germline, CDR1 is SGHTA, CDR2 FQGNSA. Written as DNA, the CDR3 is TGTGCCAGCAGCTTAGCGGGACAGGGGGAGACCCAGTACTTC. Protein sequence: CASSLAGQGETQYF.

This chain uses TRBV3-1 (or the pseudogene TRBV3-2) with TRBJ2-2, with 7 bases fitting TRBD2. The germline gives CDR1 LGHDT, CDR2 YNNKEL (reference sequence). The CDR3 is 17 residues long. Trimming removed 3 bases from V and 7 bases from J; junction bases left unmatched: 14. The CDR3 here is CASSQQLRTSRRGELFF. CDR3 DNA sequence: TGTGCCAGCAGCCAGCAACTTCGGACTAGTCGCCGCGGGGAGCTGTTTTTT.

The rearrangement uses TRBV28 and TRBJ1-2; 7 bases are shared with TRBD1. CDR3 size: 12 residues. J lost 5 bases, V lost 5 bases, and 2 bases had no gene match. Looked up from germline, CDR1 is MDHEN and CDR2 is SYDVKM. CDR3 sequence (DNA): TGTGCCAGCAGTCTGACAGGGTATGGCTACACCTTC. Encoded protein: CASSLTGYGYTF.

The rearrangement links TRBV7-9 to TRBJ2-5; a weak D match, TRBD2 (7 bases). Trimming shortened V by 6 bases and J by 2 bases, and 13 bases separated the two germline ends. CDR1 SEHNR and CDR2 FQNEAQ come from the germline V gene (reference sequence). The CDR3 covers 14 residues. The CDR3 DNA sequence: TGTGCCAGCAGATTACAGGGAGGGCAAGAGACCCAGTACTTC. Amino acid sequence: CASRLQGGQETQYF.

DNA of the CDR3: TGTGCCAGTGCGCGTGCGGGACAGAACAGAGGCTACACCTTC. This sequence encodes CASARAGQNRGYTF. This chain uses TRBV19 with TRBJ1-2; 7 positions agree with TRBD1. CDR1 is LNHDA and CDR2 is SQIVND in the germline V gene (reference sequence). Trimming removed 8 bases from V and 8 bases from J; junction bases left unmatched: 14. The CDR3 length is 14 residues.

The chain uses TRBV5-5 and TRBJ2-1; 7 nucleotides match TRBD2. Germline lookup yields CDR1 SGHKS and CDR2 YYEKEE (reference sequence). V lost 4 bases, J lost 9 bases, and 7 bases stayed unmatched. The CDR3 totals 13 residues. For the CDR3, the DNA is TGTGCCAGCAGCCTGACTAGCATCACTGAGCAGTTCTTC. It encodes CASSLTSITEQFF.

J is TRBJ2-2 and V is TRBV18, with 7 bases that match TRBD1. There are 14 residues in the CDR3. After removal of 6 bases from V and 5 bases from J, the junction contained 6 bases not matched to a gene. CDR1 is KGHSH, CDR2 LQKENI, per germline. The CDR3 sequence: CASSDRVKTGELFF. In DNA, the CDR3 is TGTGCCAGCTCCGACAGGGTGAAGACCGGGGAGCTGTTTTTT.

The chain recombines TRBV28 with TRBJ2-7; D is perhaps TRBD1 (6 bases). Germline CDR1 MDHEN, CDR2 SYDVKM. This CDR3 comprises 14 residues. Trimming left V 6 bases short and J 4 bases short, with 16 bases between. The CDR3 nucleotides are TGTGCCAGCAGACTCTTTCAGGGGCGGTACGAGCAGTACTTC. This gives the protein CASRLFQGRYEQYF. Looking up the rest from reference TRBV28 and TRBJ2-7 gives the full variable domain: DVKVTQSSRYLVKRTGEKVFLECVQDMDHENMFWYRQDPGLGLRLIYFSYDVKMKEKGDIPEGYSVSREKKERFSLILESASTNQTSMYLCASRLFQGRYEQYFGPGTRLTVT.

The chain links TRBV18 to TRBJ2-7; 13 bases fit TRBD2. Looked up from germline, CDR1 is KGHSH and CDR2 is LQKENI. This CDR3 contains 16 residues. With V trimmed by 2 bases and J by 6 bases, 7 bases remained unmatched. The CDR3 DNA is TGTGCCAGCTCACCAGGTGGACTAGCGGGAGTCTCCGAGCAGTACTTC. It yields the protein CASSPGGLAGVSEQYF.

This chain uses TRBV4-3 with TRBJ2-3; 7 bases match TRBD1. Germline trimming cut 5 bases from V and 0 bases from J; bases unmatched to any gene: 5. This CDR3 is 15 amino acids long. The V gene's germline CDR1 is LGHNA and CDR2 YSLEER. The CDR3: CASSAGTASTDTQYF. CDR3 bases: TGCGCCAGCAGCGCAGGGACAGCTAGCACAGATACGCAGTATTTT.

The CDR3 loop is CSVAGTTPGGEQFF. CDR3 sequence (DNA): TGCAGCGTTGCCGGGACTACGCCTGGGGGTGAGCAGTTCTTC. V is TRBV29-1 and J is TRBJ2-1, with 7 bases lining up with TRBD2. Per the germline V gene, CDR1 is SQVTM and CDR2 is ANQGSEA. This CDR3 contains 14 residues. The V segment lost 4 bases and the J segment 9 bases; nucleotides outside the gene matches: 12.